This entry concerns a single T cell receptor beta chain. Its antigen is undetermined. This sample stems from a study of cytotoxic CD8 clonotypes in ibrutinib-treated CLL. Overall study findings and caveats: Clonality climbed at ibrutinib response, then dropped toward baseline at progression.

The germline V gene encodes CDR1 LGHNT and CDR2 FRNRAP. V was cut by 0 bases and J by 5 bases, with 16 bases left in between. The CDR3 covers 16 residues. Using immunoSEQ multiplex PCR, the repertoire was profiled, and TCRdb retains in-frame clones only, with some absent. The table has about 160,000 clones, roughly 77% seen once. This sequence originates from a human donor with chronic lymphocytic leukemia. The gene calls are TRBV12-5 and TRBJ1-2; D might be TRBD1 (5 bases). The source material was PBMCs, sampled after 12 months of ibrutinib treatment. This chain's CDR3 is CASGLVKTGARYGYTF. The CDR3 DNA sequence: TGTGCTAGTGGTTTGGTAAAAACCGGGGCGCGGTATGGCTACACCTTC.